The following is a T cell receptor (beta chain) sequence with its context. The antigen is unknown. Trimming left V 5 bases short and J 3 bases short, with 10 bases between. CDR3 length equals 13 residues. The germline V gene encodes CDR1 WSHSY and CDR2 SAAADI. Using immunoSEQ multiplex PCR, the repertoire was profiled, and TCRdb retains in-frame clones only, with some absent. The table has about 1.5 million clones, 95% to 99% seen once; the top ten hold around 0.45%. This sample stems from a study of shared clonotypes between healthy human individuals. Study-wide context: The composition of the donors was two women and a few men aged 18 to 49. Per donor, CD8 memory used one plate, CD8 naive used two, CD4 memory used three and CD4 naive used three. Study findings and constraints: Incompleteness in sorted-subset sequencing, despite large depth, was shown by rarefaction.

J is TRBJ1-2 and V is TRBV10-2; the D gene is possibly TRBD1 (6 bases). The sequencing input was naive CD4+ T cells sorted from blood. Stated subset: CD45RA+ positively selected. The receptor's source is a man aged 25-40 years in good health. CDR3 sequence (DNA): TGCGCCAGCAGTAGCGGACAGTACTATGGCTACACCTTC. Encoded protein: CASSSGQYYGYTF.